A single sample is the source of the 14 T cell receptor beta chains below, sequenced in a study of cytomegalovirus exposure and HLA in healthy donors. The data were produced by immunoSEQ multiplex PCR, yet TCRdb's version contains in-frame clones alone and is incomplete. The table lists some 38,000 clones, approximately 92% of them singletons. The sample taken for sequencing was PBMCs. These receptors all come from a man between 18 and 29 years old in good health and CMV-seronegative.

The chain joins TRBV7-9 to TRBJ1-1; D gene unclear. Germline loops: CDR1 SEHNR, CDR2 FQNEAQ (reference sequence). V dropped 7 bases and J dropped 4 bases, with 10 bases sitting between them. The CDR3 totals 12 residues. The CDR3 coding sequence is TGTGCCAGCACCCTCCACGGCACTGAAGCTTTCTTT. Amino acids: CASTLHGTEAFF.

This chain uses TRBV7-9 with TRBJ1-2, with D unresolved. Germline V gene data show CDR1 as SEHNR and CDR2 as FQNEAQ (reference sequence). CDR3 size: 12 residues. Trimming shortened V by 8 bases and J by 4 bases, and 11 bases separated the two germline ends. As DNA, the CDR3 is TGTGCCAGCCTAGCAGGTAGCTATGGCTACACCTTC. Protein product: CASLAGSYGYTF.

This chain joins TRBV7-2 and TRBJ2-4; 7 nucleotides match TRBD2. V was pared by 5 bases and J by 2 bases, with 18 bases of the junction left unmatched. Germline assignment: CDR1 SGHTA and CDR2 FQGNSA. The CDR3 is 19 residues long. CDR3 in amino acids: CASSRQAGDIIRTKNIQYF. The DNA of the CDR3 is TGTGCCAGCAGCCGTCAGGCGGGAGACATTATTAGAACCAAAAACATTCAGTACTTC.

The chain couples TRBV28 to TRBJ2-3; D unclear. Germline lookup yields CDR1 MDHEN and CDR2 SYDVKM. V lost 2 bases to trimming and J lost 0 bases, with 9 bases between them. The CDR3 extends over 15 amino acids. The DNA of the CDR3 is TGTGCCAGCAGTTTAGCTAGACCTAGCACAGATACGCAGTATTTT. Amino acid sequence: CASSLARPSTDTQYF.

The rearrangement links TRBV5-1 to TRBJ2-3; possible D gene TRBD2, 6 bases. With 5 bases removed from V and 3 bases from J, the gap between germline ends came to 10 bases. From germline, CDR1 is SGHRS and CDR2 YFSETQ. The CDR3 length is 13 residues. The CDR3 DNA reads TGCGCCAGCAGGGCTGGAGGGACAGATACGCAGTATTTT. Residues: CASRAGGTDTQYF.

The chain links TRBV28 to TRBJ2-3; the match to TRBD2 covers 8 bases. There are 14 residues in the CDR3. The germline V gene encodes CDR1 MDHEN and CDR2 SYDVKM. V was pared by 4 bases and J by 1 base, with 1 base of the junction left unmatched. The CDR3 coding sequence is TGTGCCAGCAGTTCGACTAGCGGCACAGATACGCAGTATTTT. This gives the protein CASSSTSGTDTQYF.

The chain employs TRBV30 and TRBJ2-3, with D unresolved. The germline gives CDR1 GTSNPN, CDR2 SVGIG (reference sequence). Trimming left V 2 bases short and J 0 bases short, with 9 bases between. The CDR3 covers 14 residues. Here the CDR3 reads CAWSPSFSTDTQYF. CDR3 nucleotides: TGTGCCTGGAGTCCCAGTTTTAGCACAGATACGCAGTATTTT.

This clone occurred once. The chain is built from TRBV5-4 and TRBJ2-5; maybe TRBD1 (6 bases). The length of the CDR3 is 15 residues. Trimming took 0 bases from V and 6 from J, leaving 15 bases between them. In germline, CDR1 is SGHNT, CDR2 YYREEE (reference sequence). The CDR3 reads CASSLASGTKKTQYF. The CDR3 nucleotides are TGTGCCAGCAGCTTGGCCTCCGGGACAAAAAAGACCCAGTACTTC.

The V gene is TRBV10-1, the J gene TRBJ2-7; D may be TRBD2 (6 bases). Between the trimmed V and J ends, which lost 5 bases and 2 bases, there was a span of 16 bases. The CDR3 length is 15 residues. Germline V CDR1 and CDR2: WNHNN, SYGVQD (reference sequence). The CDR3 DNA reads TGCGCCAGCAGTTCGGCTAGCGACAGTCCCTACGAGCAGTACTTC. Its protein product is CASSSASDSPYEQYF.

This clone was recorded only once. V and J are TRBV9 and TRBJ2-1; a possible D gene is TRBD2 (5 bases). CDR1 is SGDLS, CDR2 YYNGEE, per germline. Trimming took off 0 bases at V and 8 bases at J, with 15 bases between the two ends. This CDR3 spans 15 amino acids. The CDR3: CASSVVAAGSDEQFF. CDR3 nucleotide sequence: TGTGCCAGCAGCGTAGTGGCGGCGGGCTCTGATGAGCAGTTCTTC.

This chain uses TRBV4-1 with TRBJ2-7, with D possibly TRBD2 on 5 matching bases. The CDR3 extends over 14 amino acids. V shed 0 bases and J shed 6 bases, with 12 bases lying between them. CDR1 MGHRA and CDR2 YSYEKL come from the germline V gene. CDR3 sequence: CASSQDMQRGEQYF. The CDR3 DNA is TGCGCCAGCAGCCAAGATATGCAACGGGGCGAGCAGTACTTC.

This rearrangement joins TRBV5-1 to TRBJ2-3; no firm D call. CDR3 size: 15 residues. With 3 bases removed from V and 1 base from J, the gap between germline ends came to 12 bases. Germline lookup yields CDR1 SGHRS and CDR2 YFSETQ. The CDR3 bases are TGCGCCAGCAGCTACCAGACGACTGGCACAGATACGCAGTATTTT. It yields the protein CASSYQTTGTDTQYF.

The rearrangement links TRBV28 to TRBJ2-7, with 7 bases identical to TRBD2. Losses at the gene ends were 3 bases for V and 3 bases for J; bases not matched to a gene: 5. Germline assignment: CDR1 MDHEN and CDR2 SYDVKM. The CDR3 extends over 14 amino acids. CDR3 nucleotide sequence: TGTGCCAGCAGTTTGCCGGGGGGTGTCTACGAGCAGTACTTC. This sequence encodes CASSLPGGVYEQYF.

The genes are TRBV11-2 and TRBJ2-5; unclear D gene. Germline V CDR1 and CDR2: SGHAT, FQNNGV. V was cut by 1 base and J by 5 bases, with 8 bases left in between. This CDR3 contains 13 residues. CDR3 loop: CASSLGRSETQYF. CDR3 bases: TGTGCCAGCAGCTTAGGTAGGAGCGAGACCCAGTACTTC.